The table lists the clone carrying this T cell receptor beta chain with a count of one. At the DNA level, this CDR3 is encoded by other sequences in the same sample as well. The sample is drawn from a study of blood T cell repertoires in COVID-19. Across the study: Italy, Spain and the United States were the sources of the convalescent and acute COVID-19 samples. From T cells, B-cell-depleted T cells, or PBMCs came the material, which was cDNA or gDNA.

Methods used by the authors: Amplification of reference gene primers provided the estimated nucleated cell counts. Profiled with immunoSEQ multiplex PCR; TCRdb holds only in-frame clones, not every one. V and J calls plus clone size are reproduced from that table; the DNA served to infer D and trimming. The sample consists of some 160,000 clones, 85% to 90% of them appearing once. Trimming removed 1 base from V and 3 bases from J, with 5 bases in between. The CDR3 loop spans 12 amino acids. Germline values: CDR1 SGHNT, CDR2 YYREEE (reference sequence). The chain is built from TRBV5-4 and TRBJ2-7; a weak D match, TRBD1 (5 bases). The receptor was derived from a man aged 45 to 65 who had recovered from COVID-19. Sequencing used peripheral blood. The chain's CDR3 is CASSLQGYEQYF. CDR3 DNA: TGTGCCAGCAGCTTGCAGGGCTACGAGCAGTACTTC.